This TCR beta chain was sequenced for a study of blood T cells in healthy people across ages. General study points: Fewer expanded clones and more diversity marked long-lived versus aged donors.

The use of a sample-barcoded 5' primer and a J-beta primer mix characterized a second PCR of about 6 to 11 cycles. Each single sample gave us at least 3 million CDR3-containing paired-end reads. TCRdb ran MiXCR on the 5' RACE reads and lists one entry per CDR3 protein. Here the sample spans some 920,000 distinct CDR3 sequences, 45% to 60% being singletons. CDR3 length equals 15 residues. Germline V gene data show CDR1 as MNHEY and CDR2 as SVGEGT. The V and J ends lost 8 bases and 5 bases respectively, with 19 bases between them. This clonotype has a count of ten or more. Its antigen is unidentified. The sample was blood. This receptor was taken from a woman aged 60 to 75 in good health. The V gene is TRBV6-2 or TRBV6-3, the J gene TRBJ2-1; a possible D gene is TRBD2 (6 bases). CDR3 protein: CASAVVGSSNNEQFF. In DNA form, the CDR3 reads TGTGCCAGCGCTGTGGTCGGGAGTTCGAACAATGAGCAGTTCTTC.